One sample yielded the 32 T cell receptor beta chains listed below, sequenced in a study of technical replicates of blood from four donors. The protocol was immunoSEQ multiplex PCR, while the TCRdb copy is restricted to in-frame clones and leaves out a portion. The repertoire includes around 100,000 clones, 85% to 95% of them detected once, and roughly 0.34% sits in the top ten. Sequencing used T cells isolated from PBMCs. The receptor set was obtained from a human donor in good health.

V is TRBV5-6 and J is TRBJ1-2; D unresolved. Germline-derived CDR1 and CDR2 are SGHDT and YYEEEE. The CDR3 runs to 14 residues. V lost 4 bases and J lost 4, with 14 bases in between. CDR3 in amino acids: CASSLVRASYGYTF. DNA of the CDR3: TGTGCCAGCAGCCTCGTTCGCGCAAGCTATGGCTACACCTTC.

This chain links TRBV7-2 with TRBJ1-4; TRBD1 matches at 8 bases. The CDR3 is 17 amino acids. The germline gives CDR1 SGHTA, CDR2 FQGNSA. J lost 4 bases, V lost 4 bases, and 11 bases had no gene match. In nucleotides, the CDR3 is TGTGCCAGCAGCTCAAGGACAGGGACAGGATTTAATGAAAAACTGTTTTTT. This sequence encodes CASSSRTGTGFNEKLFF.

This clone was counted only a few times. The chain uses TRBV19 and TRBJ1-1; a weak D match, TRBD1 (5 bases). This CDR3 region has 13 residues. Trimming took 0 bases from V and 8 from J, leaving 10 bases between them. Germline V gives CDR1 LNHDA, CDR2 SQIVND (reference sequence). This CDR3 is CASSIDVAGEAFF. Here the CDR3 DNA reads TGTGCCAGTAGTATAGATGTGGCAGGGGAAGCTTTCTTT.

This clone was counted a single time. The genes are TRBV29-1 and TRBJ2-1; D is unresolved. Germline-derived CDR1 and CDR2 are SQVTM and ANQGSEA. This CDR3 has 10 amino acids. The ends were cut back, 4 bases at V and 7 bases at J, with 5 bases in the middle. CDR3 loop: CSVAVNEQFF. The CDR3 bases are TGCAGCGTTGCAGTTAATGAGCAGTTCTTC.

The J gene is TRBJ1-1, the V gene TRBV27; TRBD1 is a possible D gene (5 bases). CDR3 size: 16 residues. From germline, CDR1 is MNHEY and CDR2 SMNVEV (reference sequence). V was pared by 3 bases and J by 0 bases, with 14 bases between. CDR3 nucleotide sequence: TGTGCCAGCAGTTTTACAGGATCTGGTCTGAACACTGAAGCTTTCTTT. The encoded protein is CASSFTGSGLNTEAFF.

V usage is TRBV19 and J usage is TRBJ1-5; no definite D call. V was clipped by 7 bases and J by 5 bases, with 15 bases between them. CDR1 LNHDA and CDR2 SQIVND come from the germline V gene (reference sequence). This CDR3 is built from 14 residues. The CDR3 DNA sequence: TGTGCCAGTATGGTCACGTTAACAGATCAGCCCCAGCATTTT. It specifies CASMVTLTDQPQHF.

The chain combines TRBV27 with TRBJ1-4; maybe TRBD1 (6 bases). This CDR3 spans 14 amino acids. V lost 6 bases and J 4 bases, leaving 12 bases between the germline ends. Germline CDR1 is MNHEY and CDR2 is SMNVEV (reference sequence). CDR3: CASRRGGINEKLFF. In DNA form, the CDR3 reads TGTGCCAGCAGAAGGGGGGGAATTAATGAAAAACTGTTTTTT.

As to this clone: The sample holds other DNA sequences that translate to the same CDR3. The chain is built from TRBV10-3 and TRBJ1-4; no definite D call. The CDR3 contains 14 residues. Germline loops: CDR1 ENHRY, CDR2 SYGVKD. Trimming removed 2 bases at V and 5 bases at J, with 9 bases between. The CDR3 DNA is TGTGCCATCAGTGAGGGTCGGGAGAATGAAAAACTGTTTTTT. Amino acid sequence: CAISEGRENEKLFF.

The CDR3 region is CASSPILRGIYEQYF. In DNA, the CDR3 is TGTGCCAGCAGCCCGATTTTGAGGGGGATCTACGAGCAGTACTTC. The chain carries TRBV5-8 and TRBJ2-7; the D gene is possibly TRBD1 (6 bases). The CDR3 length is 15 residues. Trimming stripped 4 bases from V and 3 bases from J, with 17 bases between. Germline lookup yields CDR1 SGHTS and CDR2 YDEGEE.

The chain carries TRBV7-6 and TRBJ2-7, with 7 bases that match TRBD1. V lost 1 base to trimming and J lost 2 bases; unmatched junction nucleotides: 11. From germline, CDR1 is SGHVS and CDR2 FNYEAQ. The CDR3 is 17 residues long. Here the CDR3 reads CASSLDPPTGDPYEQYF. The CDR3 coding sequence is TGTGCCAGCAGCTTAGACCCCCCAACAGGGGATCCCTACGAGCAGTACTTC.

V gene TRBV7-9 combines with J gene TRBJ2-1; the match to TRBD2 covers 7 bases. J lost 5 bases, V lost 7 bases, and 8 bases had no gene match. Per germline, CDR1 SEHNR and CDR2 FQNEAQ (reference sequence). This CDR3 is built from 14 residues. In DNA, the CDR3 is TGTGCCAGCACCTCGGGGGGTAGCCACAATGAGCAGTTCTTC. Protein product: CASTSGGSHNEQFF. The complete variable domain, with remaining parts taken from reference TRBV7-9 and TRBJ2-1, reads DTGVSQNPRHKITKRGQNVTFRCDPISEHNRLYWYRQTLGQGPEFLTYFQNEAQLEKSRLLSDRFSAERPKGSFSTLEIQRTEQGDSAMYLCASTSGGSHNEQFFGPGTRLTVL.

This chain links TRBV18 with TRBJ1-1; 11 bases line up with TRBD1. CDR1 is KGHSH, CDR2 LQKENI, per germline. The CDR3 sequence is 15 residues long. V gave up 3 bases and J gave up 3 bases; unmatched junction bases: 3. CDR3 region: CASSPEDRGHTEAFF. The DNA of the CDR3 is TGTGCCAGCTCACCGGAGGACAGGGGGCACACTGAAGCTTTCTTT.

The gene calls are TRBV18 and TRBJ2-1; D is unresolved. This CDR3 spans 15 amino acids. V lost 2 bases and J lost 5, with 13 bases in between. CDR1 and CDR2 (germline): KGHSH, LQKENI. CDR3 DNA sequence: TGTGCCAGCTCACCAGACCCTGAAGACAACAATGAGCAGTTCTTC. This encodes CASSPDPEDNNEQFF.

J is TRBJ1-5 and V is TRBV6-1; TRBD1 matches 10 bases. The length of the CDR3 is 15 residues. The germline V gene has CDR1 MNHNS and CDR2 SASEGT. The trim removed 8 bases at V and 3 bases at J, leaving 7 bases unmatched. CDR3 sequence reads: CASDRGTGVNQPQHF. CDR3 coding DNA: TGTGCCAGCGATCGCGGGACAGGGGTCAATCAGCCCCAGCATTTT.

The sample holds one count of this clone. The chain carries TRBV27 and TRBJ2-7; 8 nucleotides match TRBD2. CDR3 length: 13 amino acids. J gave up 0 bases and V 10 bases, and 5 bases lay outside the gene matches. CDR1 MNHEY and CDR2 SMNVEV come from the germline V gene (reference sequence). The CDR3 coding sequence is TGTGCCACCTCGACTAGCGCCTCCTACGAGCAGTACTTC. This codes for CATSTSASYEQYF.

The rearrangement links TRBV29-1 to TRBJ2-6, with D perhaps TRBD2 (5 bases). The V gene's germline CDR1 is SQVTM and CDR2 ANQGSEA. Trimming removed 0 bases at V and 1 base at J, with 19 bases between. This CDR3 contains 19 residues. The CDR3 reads CSVEDQADGKLSGANVLTF. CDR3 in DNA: TGCAGCGTTGAAGATCAAGCGGACGGGAAACTATCTGGGGCCAACGTCCTGACTTTC.

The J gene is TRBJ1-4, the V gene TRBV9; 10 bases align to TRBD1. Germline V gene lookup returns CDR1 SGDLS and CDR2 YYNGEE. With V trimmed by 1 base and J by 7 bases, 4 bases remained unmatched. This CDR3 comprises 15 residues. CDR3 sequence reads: CASSVLTGGGEKLFF. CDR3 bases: TGTGCCAGCAGCGTACTGACAGGGGGCGGTGAAAAACTGTTTTTT. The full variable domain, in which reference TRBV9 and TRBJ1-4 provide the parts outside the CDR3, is DSGVTQTPKHLITATGQRVTLRCSPRSGDLSVYWYQQSLDQGLQFLIQYYNGEERAKGNILERFSAQQFPDLHSELNLSSLELGDSALYFCASSVLTGGGEKLFFGSGTQLSVL.

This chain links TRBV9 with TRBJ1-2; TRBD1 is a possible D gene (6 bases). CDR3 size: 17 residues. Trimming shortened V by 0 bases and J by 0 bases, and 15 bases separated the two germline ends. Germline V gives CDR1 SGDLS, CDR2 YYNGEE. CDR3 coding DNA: TGTGCCAGCAGCGTAGATGGACAGCCAACAGCTAACTATGGCTACACCTTC. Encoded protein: CASSVDGQPTANYGYTF.

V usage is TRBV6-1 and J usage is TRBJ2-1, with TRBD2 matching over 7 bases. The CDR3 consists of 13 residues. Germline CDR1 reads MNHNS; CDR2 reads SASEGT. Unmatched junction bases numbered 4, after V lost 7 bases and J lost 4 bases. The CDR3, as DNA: TGTGCCAGCATGGCGGGAGTGTACAATGAGCAGTTCTTC. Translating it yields CASMAGVYNEQFF.

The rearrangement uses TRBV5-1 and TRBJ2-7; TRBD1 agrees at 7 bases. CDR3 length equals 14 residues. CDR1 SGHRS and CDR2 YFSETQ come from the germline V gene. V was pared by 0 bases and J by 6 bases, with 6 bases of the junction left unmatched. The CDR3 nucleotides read TGCGCCAGCAGCTTGGAGACAGGGCCCAGCGAGCAGTACTTC. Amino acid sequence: CASSLETGPSEQYF.

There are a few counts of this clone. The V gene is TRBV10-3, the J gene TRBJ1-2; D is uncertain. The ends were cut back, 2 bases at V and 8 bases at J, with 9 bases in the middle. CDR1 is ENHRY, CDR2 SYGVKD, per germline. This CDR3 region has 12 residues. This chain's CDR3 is CAISEGYGGYTF. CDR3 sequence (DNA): TGTGCCATCAGTGAGGGGTACGGGGGCTACACCTTC.

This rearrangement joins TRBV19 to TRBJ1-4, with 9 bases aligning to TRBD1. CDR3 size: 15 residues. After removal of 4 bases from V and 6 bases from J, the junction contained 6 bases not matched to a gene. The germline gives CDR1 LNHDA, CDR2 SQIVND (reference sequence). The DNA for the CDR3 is TGTGCCAGTAGTACCTCCGGGACAGGGTATGAAAAACTGTTTTTT. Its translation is CASSTSGTGYEKLFF.

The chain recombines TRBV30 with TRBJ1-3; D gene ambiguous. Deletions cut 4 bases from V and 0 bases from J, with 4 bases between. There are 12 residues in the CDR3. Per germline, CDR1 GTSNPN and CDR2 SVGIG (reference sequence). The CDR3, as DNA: TGTGCCTGGACAGTCTCTGGAAACACCATATATTTT. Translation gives CAWTVSGNTIYF.

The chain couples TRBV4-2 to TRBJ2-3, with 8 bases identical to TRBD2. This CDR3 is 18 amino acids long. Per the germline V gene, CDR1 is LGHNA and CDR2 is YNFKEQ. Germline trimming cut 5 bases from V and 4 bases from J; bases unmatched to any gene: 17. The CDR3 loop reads CASSEAGGADWVADTQYF. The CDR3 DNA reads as TGTGCCAGCAGCGAGGCGGGGGGAGCGGATTGGGTCGCAGATACGCAGTATTTT.

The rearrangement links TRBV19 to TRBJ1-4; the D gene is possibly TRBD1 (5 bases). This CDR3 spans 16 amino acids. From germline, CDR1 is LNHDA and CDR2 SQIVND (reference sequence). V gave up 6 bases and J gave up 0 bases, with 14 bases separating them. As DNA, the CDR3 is TGTGCCAGTAGGGACCGGGGGGGAGCAACTAATGAAAAACTGTTTTTT. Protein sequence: CASRDRGGATNEKLFF. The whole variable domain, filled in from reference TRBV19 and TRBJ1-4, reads DGGITQSPKYLFRKEGQNVTLSCEQNLNHDAMYWYRQDPGQGLRLIYYSQIVNDFQKGDIAEGYSVSREKKESFPLTVTSAQKNPTAFYLCASRDRGGATNEKLFFGSGTQLSVL.

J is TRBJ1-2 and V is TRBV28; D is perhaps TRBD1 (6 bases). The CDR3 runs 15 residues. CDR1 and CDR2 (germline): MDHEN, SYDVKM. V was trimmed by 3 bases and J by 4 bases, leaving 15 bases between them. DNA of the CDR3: TGTGCCAGCAGTTTGGGGGACATCAGGGTCTATGGCTACACCTTC. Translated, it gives CASSLGDIRVYGYTF.

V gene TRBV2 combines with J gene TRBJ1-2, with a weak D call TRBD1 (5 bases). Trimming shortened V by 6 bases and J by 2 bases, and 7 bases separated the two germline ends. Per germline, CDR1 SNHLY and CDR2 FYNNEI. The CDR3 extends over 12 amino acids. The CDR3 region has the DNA TGTGCCAGCAGGACAGAAAACTATGGCTACACCTTC. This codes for CASRTENYGYTF.

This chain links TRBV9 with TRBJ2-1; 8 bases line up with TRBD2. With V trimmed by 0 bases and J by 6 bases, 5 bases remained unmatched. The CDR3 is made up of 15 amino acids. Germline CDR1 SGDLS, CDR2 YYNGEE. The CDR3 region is CASSVGGRSANEQFF. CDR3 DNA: TGTGCCAGCAGCGTAGGCGGGAGGTCGGCCAATGAGCAGTTCTTC.

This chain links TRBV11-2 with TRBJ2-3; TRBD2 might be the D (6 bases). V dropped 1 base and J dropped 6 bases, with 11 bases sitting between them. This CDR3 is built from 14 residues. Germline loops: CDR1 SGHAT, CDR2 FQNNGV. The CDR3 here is CASSLGRDGDTQYF. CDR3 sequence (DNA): TGTGCCAGCAGCTTAGGGCGGGATGGGGATACGCAGTATTTT.

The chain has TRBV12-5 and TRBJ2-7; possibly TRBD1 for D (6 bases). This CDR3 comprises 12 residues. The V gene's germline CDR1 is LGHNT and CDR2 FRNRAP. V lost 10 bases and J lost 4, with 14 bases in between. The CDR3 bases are TGTGCTACCGGGACAACCATATACGAGCAGTACTTC. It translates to CATGTTIYEQYF.

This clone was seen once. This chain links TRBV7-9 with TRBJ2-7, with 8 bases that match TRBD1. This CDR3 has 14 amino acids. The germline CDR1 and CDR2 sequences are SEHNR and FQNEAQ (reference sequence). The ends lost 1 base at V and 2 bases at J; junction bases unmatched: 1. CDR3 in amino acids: CASSLDRGAYEQYF. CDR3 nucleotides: TGTGCCAGCAGCTTAGACAGGGGGGCCTACGAGCAGTACTTC.

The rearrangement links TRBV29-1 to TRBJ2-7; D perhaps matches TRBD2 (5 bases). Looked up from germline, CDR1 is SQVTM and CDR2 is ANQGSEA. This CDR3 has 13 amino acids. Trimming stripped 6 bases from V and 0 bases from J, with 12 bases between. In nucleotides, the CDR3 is TGCAGCGTACTCCCGCTAGCCTCCTACGAGCAGTACTTC. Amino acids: CSVLPLASYEQYF.